This T cell receptor beta chain came from a study of shared clonotypes between healthy human individuals. Overall study: The study used three CD4 naive, three CD4 memory, two CD8 naive and one CD8 memory plate per donor. Study results and limitations: Tissue TCR repertoires likely differ from these blood-only repertoires.

Repertoires were generated with immunoSEQ multiplex PCR, while TCRdb's copy carries only in-frame clones and drops some. In the table there are fewer than 3 million clones, 85% to 95% of which are singletons. As regards this clone: Its antigen is currently unknown.

The CDR3 sequence is 16 residues long. In germline, CDR1 is LNHDA, CDR2 SQIVND (reference sequence). Trimming pared 6 bases from V and 0 bases from J, leaving 15 bases between. Sample: naive CD4+ T cells from PBMCs. As to subset: CD45RA+ positively selected. This clonotype was obtained from a man aged 18 to 29 in good health. Some clones in this sample may be carry-over from other donors' samples. V usage is TRBV19 and J usage is TRBJ1-5, with D tentatively TRBD1 (6 bases). The CDR3: CASRDTGRYSNQPQHF. The CDR3 bases are TGTGCCAGTAGGGATACAGGGCGGTATAGCAATCAGCCCCAGCATTTT. The full variable domain, rest sourced from reference TRBV19 and TRBJ1-5, is DGGITQSPKYLFRKEGQNVTLSCEQNLNHDAMYWYRQDPGQGLRLIYYSQIVNDFQKGDIAEGYSVSREKKESFPLTVTSAQKNPTAFYLCASRDTGRYSNQPQHFGDGTRLSIL.